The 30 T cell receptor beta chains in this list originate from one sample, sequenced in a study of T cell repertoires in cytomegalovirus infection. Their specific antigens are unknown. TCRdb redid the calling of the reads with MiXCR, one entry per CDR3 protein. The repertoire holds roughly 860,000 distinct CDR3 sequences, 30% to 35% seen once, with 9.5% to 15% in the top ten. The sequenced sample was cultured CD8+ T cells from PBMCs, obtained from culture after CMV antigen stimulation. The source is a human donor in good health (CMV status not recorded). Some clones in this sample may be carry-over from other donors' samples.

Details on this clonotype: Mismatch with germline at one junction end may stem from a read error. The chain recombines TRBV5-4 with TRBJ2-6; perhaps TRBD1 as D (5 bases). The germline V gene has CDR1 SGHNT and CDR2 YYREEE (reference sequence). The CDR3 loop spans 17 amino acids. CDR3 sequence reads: CASRLGRLGAGANVLTF. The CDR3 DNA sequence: TGTGCCAGCAGATTGGGTCGCCTAGGGGCTGGGGCCAACGTCCTGACTTTC.

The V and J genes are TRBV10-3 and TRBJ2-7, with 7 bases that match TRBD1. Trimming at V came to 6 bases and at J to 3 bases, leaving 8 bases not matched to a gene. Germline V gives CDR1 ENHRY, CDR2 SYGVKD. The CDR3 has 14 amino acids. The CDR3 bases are TGTGCCATCAGCAATTCCGGGACAGACTACGAGCAGTACGTC. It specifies CAISNSGTDYEQYV.

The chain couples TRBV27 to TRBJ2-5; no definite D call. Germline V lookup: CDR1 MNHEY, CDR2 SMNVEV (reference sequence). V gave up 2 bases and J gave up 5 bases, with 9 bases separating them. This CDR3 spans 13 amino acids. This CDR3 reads CASSLMVGETQYF. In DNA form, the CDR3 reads TGTGCCAGCAGTTTAATGGTTGGTGAGACCCAGTACTTC.

As DNA, the CDR3 is TGTGCCAGCAGTTACGGGTTTAGTGGTGAGCAGTTCTTC. The encoded protein is CASSYGFSGEQFF. V and J are TRBV6-2 or TRBV6-3 and TRBJ2-1; D gene unclear. Germline assignment: CDR1 MNHEY and CDR2 SVGEGT. This CDR3 has 13 amino acids. With 2 bases removed from V and 9 bases from J, the gap between germline ends came to 11 bases.

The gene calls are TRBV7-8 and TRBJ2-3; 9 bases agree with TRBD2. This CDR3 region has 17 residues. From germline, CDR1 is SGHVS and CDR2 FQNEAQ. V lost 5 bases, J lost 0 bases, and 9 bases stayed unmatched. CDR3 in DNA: TGTGCCAGCAGCCCGCGACTAGCGGTTACTAGCACAGATACGCAGTATTTT. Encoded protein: CASSPRLAVTSTDTQYF.

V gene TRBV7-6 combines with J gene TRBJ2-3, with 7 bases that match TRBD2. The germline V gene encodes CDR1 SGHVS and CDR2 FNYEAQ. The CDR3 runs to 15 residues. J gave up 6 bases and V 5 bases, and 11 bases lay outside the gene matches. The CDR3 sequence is CASSQRGGRADTQYF. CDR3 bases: TGTGCCAGCAGCCAAAGGGGAGGGAGAGCGGATACGCAGTATTTT.

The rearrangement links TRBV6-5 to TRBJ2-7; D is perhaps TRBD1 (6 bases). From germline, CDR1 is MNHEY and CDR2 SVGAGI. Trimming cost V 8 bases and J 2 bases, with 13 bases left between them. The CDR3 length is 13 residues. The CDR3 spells CASGQGLTYEQYV. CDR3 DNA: TGTGCCAGCGGCCAGGGGTTAACCTACGAGCAGTACGTC.

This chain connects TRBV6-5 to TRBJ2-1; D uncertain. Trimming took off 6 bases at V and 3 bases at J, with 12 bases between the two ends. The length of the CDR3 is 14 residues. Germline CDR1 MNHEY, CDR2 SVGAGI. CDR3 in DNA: TGTGCCAGCAGCCACTCCTGGTACTACAATGAGCAGTTCTTC. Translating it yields CASSHSWYYNEQFF.

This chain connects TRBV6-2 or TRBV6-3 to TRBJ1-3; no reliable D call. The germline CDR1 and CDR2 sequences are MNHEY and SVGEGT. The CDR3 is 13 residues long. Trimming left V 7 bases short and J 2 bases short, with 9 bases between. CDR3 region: CASIGETGNTIYF. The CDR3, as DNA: TGTGCCAGCATTGGAGAAACTGGAAACACCATATATTTT.

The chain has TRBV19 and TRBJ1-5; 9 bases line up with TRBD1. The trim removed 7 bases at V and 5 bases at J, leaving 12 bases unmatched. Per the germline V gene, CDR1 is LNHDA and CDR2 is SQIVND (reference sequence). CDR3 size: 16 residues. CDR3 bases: TGTGCCAGTAATTTCAGGCGGACAGGGGACGATCAGCCCCAGCATTTT. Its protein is CASNFRRTGDDQPQHF.

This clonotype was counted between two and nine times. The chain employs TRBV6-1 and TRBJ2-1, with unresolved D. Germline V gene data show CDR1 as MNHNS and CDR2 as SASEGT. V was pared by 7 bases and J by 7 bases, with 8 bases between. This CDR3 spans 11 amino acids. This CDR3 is CASIIPNEQFF. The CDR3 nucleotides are TGTGCCAGCATCATTCCGAATGAGCAGTTCTTC.

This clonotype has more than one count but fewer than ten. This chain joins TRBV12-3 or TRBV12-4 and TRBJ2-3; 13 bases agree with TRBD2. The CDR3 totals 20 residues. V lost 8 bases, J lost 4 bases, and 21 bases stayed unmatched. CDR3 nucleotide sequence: TGTGCCAGCGTATCATCGTACCAAACCGGGACTAGCGGGGCCCCAGATACGCAGTATTTT. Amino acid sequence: CASVSSYQTGTSGAPDTQYF.

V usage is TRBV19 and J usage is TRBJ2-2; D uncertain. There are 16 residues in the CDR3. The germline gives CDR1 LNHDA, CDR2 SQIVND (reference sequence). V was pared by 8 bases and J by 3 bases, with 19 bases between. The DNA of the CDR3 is TGTGCCAGTCGACTGACGGTCGATGGGGACACCGGGGAGCTGTTTTTT. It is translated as CASRLTVDGDTGELFF.

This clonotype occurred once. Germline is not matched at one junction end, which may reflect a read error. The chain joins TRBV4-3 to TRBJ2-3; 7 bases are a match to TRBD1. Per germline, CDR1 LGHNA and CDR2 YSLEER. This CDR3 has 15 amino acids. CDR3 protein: CTSSLTGTGTDTQYF. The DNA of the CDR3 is TGCACCAGCAGCTTGACAGGGACCGGGACAGATACGCAGTATTTT.

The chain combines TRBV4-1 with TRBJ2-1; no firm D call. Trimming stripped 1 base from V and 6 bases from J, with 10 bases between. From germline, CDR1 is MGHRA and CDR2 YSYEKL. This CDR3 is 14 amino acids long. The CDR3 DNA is TGCGCCAGCAGCCAAGTACGCGGTCCCAATGAGCAGTTCTTC. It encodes CASSQVRGPNEQFF.

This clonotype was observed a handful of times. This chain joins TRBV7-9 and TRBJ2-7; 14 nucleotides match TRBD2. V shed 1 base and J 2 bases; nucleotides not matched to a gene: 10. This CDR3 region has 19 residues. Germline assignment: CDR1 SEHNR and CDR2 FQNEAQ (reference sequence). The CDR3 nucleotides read TGTGCCAGCAGCTTAGTGGGACTAGCGGGGGAAAAATTAACCTACGAGCAGTACTTC. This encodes CASSLVGLAGEKLTYEQYF.

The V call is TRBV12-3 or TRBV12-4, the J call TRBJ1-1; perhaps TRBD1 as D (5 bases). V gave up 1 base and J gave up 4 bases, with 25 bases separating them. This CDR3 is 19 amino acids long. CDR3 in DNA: TGTGCCAGCAGTTTAGAAACGGGGGTGGGGCAGGGAATTATCACTGAAGCTTTCTTT. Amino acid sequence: CASSLETGVGQGIITEAFF.

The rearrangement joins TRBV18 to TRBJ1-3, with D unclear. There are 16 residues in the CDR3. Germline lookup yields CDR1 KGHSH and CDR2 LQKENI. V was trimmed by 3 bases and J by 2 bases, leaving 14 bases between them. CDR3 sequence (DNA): TGTGCCAGCTCACCCCAGGATGGGCTTACTGGAAACACCATATATTTT. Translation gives CASSPQDGLTGNTIYF.

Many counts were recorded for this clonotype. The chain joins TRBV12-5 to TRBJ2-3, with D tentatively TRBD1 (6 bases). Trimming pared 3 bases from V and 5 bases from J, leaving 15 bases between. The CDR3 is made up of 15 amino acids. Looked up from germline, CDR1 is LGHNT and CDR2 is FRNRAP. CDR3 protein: CASGFDRNGGDTQYF. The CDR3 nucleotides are TGTGCTAGTGGTTTCGACAGGAACGGTGGAGATACGCAGTATTTT.

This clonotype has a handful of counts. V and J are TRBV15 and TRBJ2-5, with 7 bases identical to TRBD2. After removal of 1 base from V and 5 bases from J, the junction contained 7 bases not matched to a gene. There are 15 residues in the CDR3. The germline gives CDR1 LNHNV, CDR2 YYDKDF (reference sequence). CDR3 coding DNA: TGTGCCACCAGCAGAGCGAGCAGGGAGGGGGAGACCCAGTACTTC. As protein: CATSRASREGETQYF.

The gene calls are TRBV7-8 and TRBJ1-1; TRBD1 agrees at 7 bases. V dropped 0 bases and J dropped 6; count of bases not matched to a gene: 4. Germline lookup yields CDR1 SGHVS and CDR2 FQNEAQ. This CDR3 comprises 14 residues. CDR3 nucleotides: TGTGCCAGCAGCTTAGCGCAGGGGGAACCTGAAGCTTTCTTT. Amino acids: CASSLAQGEPEAFF.

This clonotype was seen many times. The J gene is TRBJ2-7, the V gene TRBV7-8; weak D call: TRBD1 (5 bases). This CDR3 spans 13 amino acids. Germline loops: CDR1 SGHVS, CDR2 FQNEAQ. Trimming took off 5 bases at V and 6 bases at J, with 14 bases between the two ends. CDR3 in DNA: TGTGCCAGCAGCCAGGGCCTTCTAGGCGAGCAGTACGTC. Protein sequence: CASSQGLLGEQYV.

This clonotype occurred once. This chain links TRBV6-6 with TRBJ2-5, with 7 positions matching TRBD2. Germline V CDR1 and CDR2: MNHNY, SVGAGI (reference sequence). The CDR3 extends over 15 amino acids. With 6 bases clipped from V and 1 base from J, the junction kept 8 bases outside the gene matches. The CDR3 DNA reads TGTGCCAGCAGCGGCCGGGACTATGTCCAAGAGACCCAGTACTTC. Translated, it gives CASSGRDYVQETQYF.

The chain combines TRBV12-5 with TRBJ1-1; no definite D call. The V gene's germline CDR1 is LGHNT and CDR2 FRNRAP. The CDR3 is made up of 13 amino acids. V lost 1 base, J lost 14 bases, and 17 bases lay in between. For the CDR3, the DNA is TGTGCTAGTGGTTTGGAACCTCTTGTCCCGTCATTCTTT. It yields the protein CASGLEPLVPSFF.

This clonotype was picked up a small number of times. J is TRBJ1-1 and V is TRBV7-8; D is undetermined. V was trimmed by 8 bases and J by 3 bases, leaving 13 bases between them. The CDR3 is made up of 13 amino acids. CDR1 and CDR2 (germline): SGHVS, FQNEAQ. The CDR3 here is CASLTGRHTEAFF. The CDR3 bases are TGTGCCAGCCTGACGGGGAGGCACACTGAAGCTTTCTTT.

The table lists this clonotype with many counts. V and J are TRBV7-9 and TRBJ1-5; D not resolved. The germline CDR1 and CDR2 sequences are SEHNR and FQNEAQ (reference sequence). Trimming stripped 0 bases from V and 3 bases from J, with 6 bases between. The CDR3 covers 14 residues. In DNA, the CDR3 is TGTGCCAGCAGCTTAGCAGGGTCCAATCAGCCCCAGCATTTT. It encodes CASSLAGSNQPQHF.

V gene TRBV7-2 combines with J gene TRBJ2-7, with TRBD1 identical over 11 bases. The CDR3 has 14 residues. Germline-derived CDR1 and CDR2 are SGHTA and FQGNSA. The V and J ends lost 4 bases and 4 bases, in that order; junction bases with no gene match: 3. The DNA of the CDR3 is TGTGCCAGCAGCTGGACAGGGGGCGATTACGAGCAGTACGTC. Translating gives CASSWTGGDYEQYV.

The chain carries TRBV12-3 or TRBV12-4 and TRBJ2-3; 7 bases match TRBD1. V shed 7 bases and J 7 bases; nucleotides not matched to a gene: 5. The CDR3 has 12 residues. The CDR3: CASTQQGNTQYF. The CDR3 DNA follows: TGTGCCAGCACCCAACAGGGGAATACGCAGTATTTT.

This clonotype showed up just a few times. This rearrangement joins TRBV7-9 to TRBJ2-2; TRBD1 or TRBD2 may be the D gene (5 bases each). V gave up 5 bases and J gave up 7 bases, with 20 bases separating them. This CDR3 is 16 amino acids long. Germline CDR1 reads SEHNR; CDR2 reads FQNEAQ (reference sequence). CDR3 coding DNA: TGTGCCAGCAGCCCAAAAGAGGGGCATGAAATCGGGGAGCTGTTTTTT. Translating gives CASSPKEGHEIGELFF. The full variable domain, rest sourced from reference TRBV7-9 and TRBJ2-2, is DTGVSQNPRHKITKRGQNVTFRCDPISEHNRLYWYRQTLGQGPEFLTYFQNEAQLEKSRLLSDRFSAERPKGSFSTLEIQRTEQGDSAMYLCASSPKEGHEIGELFFGEGSRLTVL.

CDR3 sequence: CASSGGLAGEGEQFF. CDR3 DNA: TGTGCCAGCAGCGGAGGACTAGCGGGGGAGGGTGAGCAGTTCTTC. The chain joins TRBV9 to TRBJ2-1, with TRBD2 identical over 13 bases. Germline lookup yields CDR1 SGDLS and CDR2 YYNGEE. This CDR3 spans 15 amino acids. Germline trimming cut 3 bases from V and 9 bases from J; bases unmatched to any gene: 6.